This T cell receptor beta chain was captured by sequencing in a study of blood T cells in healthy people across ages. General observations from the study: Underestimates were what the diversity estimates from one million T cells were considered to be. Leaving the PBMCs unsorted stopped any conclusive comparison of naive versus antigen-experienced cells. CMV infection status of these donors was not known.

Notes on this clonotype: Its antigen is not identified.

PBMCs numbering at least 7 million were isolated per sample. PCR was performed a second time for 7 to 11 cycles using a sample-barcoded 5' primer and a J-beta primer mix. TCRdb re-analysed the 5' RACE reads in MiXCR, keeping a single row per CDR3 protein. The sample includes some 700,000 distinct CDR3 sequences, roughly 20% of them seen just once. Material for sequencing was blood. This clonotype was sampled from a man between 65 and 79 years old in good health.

The chain's CDR3 is CASSLALGQGPNEKLFF. For the CDR3, the DNA is TGCGCCAGCAGCTTGGCCCTAGGACAGGGGCCTAATGAAAAACTGTTTTTT. The rearrangement links TRBV5-1 to TRBJ1-4, with 9 bases lining up with TRBD1. In germline, CDR1 is SGHRS, CDR2 YFSETQ. The V and J ends lost 0 bases and 3 bases, in that order; junction bases with no gene match: 6. CDR3 length: 17 residues.